The T cell receptor (beta chain) under discussion was sequenced for a study of T cells in Graves' hyperthyroidism and ophthalmopathy. It was uncontrolled infection, other autoimmune disease, pregnancy or lactation that excluded patients. Amplified TCR beta CDR3 regions came from RNA transcripts. The primer set for the first-round RT-PCR of the TCR CDR3 was HTBI. TCRdb ran MiXCR on the multiplex PCR reads and lists one entry per CDR3 protein. The sample shows over 500,000 distinct CDR3 sequences, about 16% of them seen only once. V was shortened by 3 bases and J by 2 bases, with 14 bases between the two germline ends. Germline CDR1 and CDR2: SGHTA and FQGNSA. The CDR3 has 15 residues. Many counts were recorded for this clonotype.

V usage is TRBV7-2 and J usage is TRBJ2-7, with D possibly being TRBD1 or TRBD2 (7 bases each). Source material: blood. The clonotype originates from a woman under 40 with Graves' ophthalmopathy. As DNA, the CDR3 is TGTGCCAGCAGCTTGGGGAGGGACAGAACCTACGAGCAGTACTTC. Translation gives CASSLGRDRTYEQYF.